This TCR beta chain was sequenced in a study of early T cells in non-severe SARS-CoV-2 infection listed by TCRdb under 2021. In terms of the full investigation: TCR sequencing used bulk RNA from unsorted whole blood, so alpha and beta chains could not be paired. General study outcomes and caveats: VDJdb matching was skewed toward anti-spike CD8 responses and likely underestimated virus-specific expansions by missing private and CD4 specificities.

As to this clonotype: The antigen this receptor binds is unknown. Base qualities are not recorded, but no much larger clone differs from it by a single base.

A case-control design nested within a healthcare worker cohort in London, UK, was used, with weekly nasopharyngeal swab PCR tests and blood sampling performed. Between 23 and 31 March 2020, the week of the UK lockdown, healthcare workers were enrolled and then followed up weekly for as long as 16 weeks. The CDR3 contains 12 residues, cysteine and phenylalanine counted. The entry retains the CDR3 DNA only, 36 bases that are in frame from base 1. CDR1 is given as DFQATT and CDR2 as SNEGSKA, both from the germline V gene (reference sequence). A distance of 6 bases separates the germline ends of V and J, which lose 3 bases and 1 base respectively. Preparation of the library involved 5' RACE. The instrument was a NextSeq 500. In the TCR library protocol, unique molecular identifiers were attached to individual cDNA molecules to correct for PCR bias and sequencing error. Both TCR alpha and beta chains were sequenced, and tight co-correlation was observed between alpha and beta sequence abundances in each sample. The original pipeline was this. Decombinator V4 was used to perform V gene, J gene and CDR3 annotation of TCR sequences. TCRs were defined as expanded if a significant change between any two time points was detected under a Poisson model with p below 0.0001. TCR abundances were normalised to the total number of TCRs sequenced per sample and expressed as counts per million. MAIT TCRs were defined by TRAV1-2 paired with TRAJ12, TRAJ20 or TRAJ33, and iNKT TCRs by TRAV10 paired with TRAJ18. VDJdb, accessed 1 November 2021, was searched for CMV, EBV and SARS-CoV-2 annotated TCRs, excluding TCRs annotated for multiple antigens. TCRdb ran its own pipeline on the public reads, namely fastp trimming at Q25 and MiXCR clone calling, and kept in-frame beta chains. Each entry merges the rows of one CDR3 protein and shows their most common DNA and genes. The V and J calls and clone size come from TCRdb's table, not from the authors' own analysis. This sample is represented by about 60,000 distinct CDR3 sequences; 18% of them were singletons. Almost 9% of the sample goes to the ten largest clones.

The specimen comprised whole blood, sampled at baseline. Recombination linked TRBV20-1 to TRBJ2-5; the D gene is not confidently resolved. The clonotype was recovered from an adult who was a healthcare worker with PCR-confirmed SARS-CoV-2 infection or an uninfected control (not recorded which). The CDR3 is CSASQTQETQYF. The nucleotides read TGCAGTGCTAGTCAGACCCAAGAGACCCAGTACTTC.